The rows below give T cell receptor beta chains drawn from one sample of a study of Graves' ophthalmopathy and Graves' hyperthyroidism. TCRdb analysed the multiplex PCR reads with MiXCR anew, one entry per CDR3 protein. The sample shows over 45,000 distinct CDR3 sequences, around 45% of them seen only once. The material sequenced was peripheral blood. The receptor set was obtained from an adult man with Graves' ophthalmopathy. CDR3s include the opening cysteine and the closing phenylalanine or tryptophan. Fields, in order: V gene, clone size, D gene, J gene, CDR3 protein, CDR3 DNA. The D gene is left open where the match is weak. Not all rows give a size; the values are once, few, many and, for expanded clones, a class.

TRBV6-9	NA	NA	TRBJ1-2	CASSEEGTPTNYGYTF	TGTGCCAGCAGCGAGGAGGGGACACCGACTAACTATGGCTACACCTTC
TRBV5-1	many	NA	TRBJ2-7	CASSPDPVSRVEQYF	TGCGCCAGCAGCCCGGACCCTGTTTCGCGGGTCGAGCAGTACTTC
TRBV6-1	many	NA	TRBJ2-2	CASSEWGDTGELFF	TGTGCCAGCAGTGAATGGGGAGACACCGGGGAGCTGTTTTTT
TRBV10-1	NA	NA	TRBJ2-1	CASSGRGNEQFF	TGCGCCAGCAGCGGGAGAGGGAATGAGCAGTTCTTC
TRBV6-2/TRBV6-3	many	TRBD2	TRBJ2-1	CASSSGLAGVTEQFF	TGTGCCAGTTCATCCGGACTAGCGGGAGTAACTGAGCAGTTCTTC
TRBV5-1	many	NA	TRBJ1-2	CASSLGDNSNYGYTF	TGCGCCAGCAGCTTGGGGGACAACTCTAACTATGGCTACACCTTC
TRBV25-1	NA	TRBD1	TRBJ1-2	CASGVTGGAGYGYTF	TGTGCCAGCGGGGTGACAGGGGGCGCCGGCTATGGCTACACCTTC
TRBV5-1	many	NA	TRBJ1-2	CASSYESNYGYTF	TGCGCCAGCAGCTACGAGAGTAACTATGGCTACACCTTC
TRBV5-1	NA	TRBD1	TRBJ2-5	CASRGIDRGGYQETQYF	TGCGCCAGCAGGGGCATCGACAGGGGGGGGTACCAAGAGACCCAGTACTTC
TRBV7-9	NA	TRBD1	TRBJ1-4	CASSSTGYEKLFF	TGTGCCAGCAGCTCGACAGGGTATGAAAAACTGTTTTTT
TRBV7-9	NA	TRBD1	TRBJ1-2	CASSLWDRNYGYTF	TGTGCCAGCAGCTTATGGGACAGAAACTATGGCTACACCTTC
TRBV20-1	many	NA	TRBJ1-6	CSARASTARYNSPLHF	TGCAGTGCTAGAGCTTCTACAGCTCGTTATAATTCACCCCTCCACTTT
TRBV5-1	NA	NA	TRBJ1-2	CASSFREGGYTF	TGCGCCAGCAGCTTCCGGGAGGGAGGCTACACCTTC
TRBV7-3	NA	NA	TRBJ1-2	CASSFTQVFNYGYTF	TGTGCCAGCAGCTTCACACAGGTATTTAACTATGGCTACACCTTC
TRBV29-1	NA	NA	TRBJ2-7	CSVGDREASYEQYF	TGCAGCGTCGGAGACAGGGAGGCCTCCTACGAGCAGTACTTC
TRBV7-8	few	TRBD1	TRBJ2-7	CASSLTGAGYEQYF	TGTGCCAGCAGCTTGACAGGGGCCGGTTACGAGCAGTACTTC
TRBV7-2	once	NA	TRBJ2-7	CASSNAGRDGRYEQYF	TGTGCCAGCAGCAACGCCGGGCGAGACGGCCGCTACGAGCAGTACTTC
TRBV5-1	NA	NA	TRBJ2-7	CVSSFGGSGPYEQYF	TGCGTCAGCAGCTTCGGAGGGAGTGGACCCTACGAGCAGTACTTC
TRBV7-2	NA	NA	TRBJ1-4	CASSLGGTSEKLFF	TGTGCCAGCAGCTTAGGGGGCACAAGTGAAAAACTGTTTTTT
TRBV2	NA	TRBD1	TRBJ2-5	CASYGQGETQYF	TGTGCCAGTTATGGACAGGGGGAGACCCAGTACTTC
TRBV27	few	TRBD1	TRBJ1-1	CASIARTGGWAEAFF	TGTGCCAGCATTGCGCGGACAGGGGGCTGGGCTGAAGCTTTCTTT
TRBV20-1	NA	TRBD2	TRBJ2-3	CSARGSGRASDAQYF	TGCAGTGCTAGAGGGAGCGGGAGGGCGTCAGATGCGCAGTATTTT
TRBV10-3	NA	NA	TRBJ2-7	CASSYVTRGYYEQYF	TGTGCCAGCAGTTATGTAACTAGAGGATACTACGAGCAGTACTTC
TRBV19	NA	NA	TRBJ2-7	CASSTDSDGLGEQYF	TGTGCCAGTAGTACCGACAGTGATGGGTTGGGCGAGCAGTACTTC
TRBV6-2/TRBV6-3	many	NA	TRBJ1-1	CASSYSTTSGRTEAFF	TGTGCCAGCAGTTACTCGACGACATCCGGGCGGACTGAAGCTTTCTTT
TRBV9	NA	NA	TRBJ1-3	CASSVTTNTIYF	TGTGCCAGCAGCGTAACCACGAACACCATATATTTT
TRBV5-1	many	NA	TRBJ1-6	CASSAGGGARNSPLHF	TGCGCCAGCAGCGCTGGAGGGGGGGCGCGTAATTCACCCCTCCACTTT
TRBV2	NA	TRBD1	TRBJ2-3	CASSEDRGTDTQYF	TGTGCCAGCAGCGAGGACAGGGGCACAGATACGCAGTATTTT
TRBV2	NA	NA	TRBJ1-4	CASSPATTNEKLFF	TGTGCCAGCAGCCCGGCGACGACTAATGAAAAACTGTTTTTT
TRBV19	many	NA	TRBJ2-2	CASTPGGGTGELFF	TGTGCCAGTACCCCAGGGGGGGGCACCGGGGAGCTGTTTTTT
TRBV6-4	NA	NA	TRBJ1-5	CASSWKGRGQQPQHF	TGTGCCAGCTCGTGGAAGGGCAGGGGTCAACAGCCCCAGCATTTT
TRBV4-1	many	TRBD1	TRBJ2-7	CASSPFPLGQGYEQYF	TGCGCCAGCAGCCCCTTCCCGTTGGGACAGGGCTACGAGCAGTACTTC
TRBV7-2	NA	NA	TRBJ1-5	CASSLAQATPSTFGPGNQPQHF	NA
TRBV5-4	NA	NA	TRBJ2-5	CASSLGGASETQYF	TGTGCCAGCAGCTTGGGAGGGGCCTCAGAGACCCAGTACTTC
TRBV20-1	many	NA	TRBJ1-3	CSARSGSGNTIYF	TGCAGTGCTAGATCAGGGTCTGGAAACACCATATATTTT
TRBV29-1	NA	TRBD2	TRBJ2-7	CSAGTSGSSYEQYF	TGCAGCGCCGGAACTAGCGGTAGCTCCTACGAGCAGTACTTC
TRBV19	NA	NA	TRBJ1-4	CASSWSAQVATNEKLFF	TGTGCCAGTTCTTGGTCGGCCCAAGTTGCAACTAATGAAAAACTGTTTTTT
TRBV20-1	NA	NA	TRBJ2-7	CSNTGPYEQYF	TGCAGTAATACAGGTCCCTACGAGCAGTACTTC
TRBV2	many	NA	TRBJ1-4	CASKRTVNEKLFF	TGTGCCAGCAAAAGGACAGTTAATGAAAAACTGTTTTTT
TRBV5-1	NA	TRBD2	TRBJ2-2	CAGSGLAGPNTGELFF	TGCGCCGGCAGCGGTCTAGCGGGACCGAACACAGGGGAGCTGTTTTTT
TRBV7-2	few	NA	TRBJ2-5	CASSLGRETRETQYF	TGTGCCAGCAGCTTAGGACGGGAGACCCGAGAGACCCAGTACTTC
TRBV20-1	once	TRBD1	TRBJ2-3	CSANKRTGTTDTQYF	TGCAGTGCTAACAAACGGACAGGTACCACAGATACGCAGTATTTT
TRBV7-2	many	NA	TRBJ1-5	CASSLAPGTKSSQPQHF	TGTGCCAGCAGCTTAGCGCCCGGGACGAAAAGCAGTCAGCCCCAGCATTTT
TRBV7-2	NA	NA	TRBJ1-3	CASSLTGIRYGYTIYF	TGTGCCAGCAGCTTGACAGGCATTCGCTATGGCTACACCATATATTTT
TRBV5-6	NA	NA	TRBJ1-2	CASSLFTMATSVYTF	TGTGCCAGCAGCTTATTTACGATGGCTACGTCTGTCTACACCTTC
TRBV7-3	once	NA	TRBJ2-1	CASSLNNVYNLGEQFF	TGTGCCAGCAGCTTAAATAATGTCTATAACCTCGGTGAGCAGTTCTTC
TRBV20-1	medium-sized	NA	TRBJ2-3	CSATLTDTQYF	TGCAGTGCTACGTTAACAGATACGCAGTATTTT
TRBV20-1	many	TRBD2	TRBJ2-2	CSVLAGGVGELFF	TGCAGTGTCCTAGCGGGAGGAGTCGGGGAGCTGTTTTTT
TRBV9	many	TRBD1	TRBJ1-3	CASSAGTAGNTIYF	TGTGCCAGCAGCGCGGGGACAGCTGGAAACACCATATATTTT
TRBV29-1	few	NA	TRBJ1-1	CSVVSGTEAFF	TGCAGCGTTGTGTCGGGGACTGAAGCTTTCTTT
TRBV2	NA	TRBD2	TRBJ2-3	CASSLGFDRGGAMTDTQYF	TGTGCCAGCAGCTTAGGCTTTGATCGCGGGGGGGCCATGACAGATACGCAGTATTTT
TRBV5-8	many	TRBD1	TRBJ2-3	CASSPGGPNTDTQYF	TGTGCCAGCAGCCCAGGGGGCCCAAACACAGATACGCAGTATTTT
TRBV29-1	NA	NA	TRBJ2-3	CSVEWGAGGTDTQYF	TGCAGCGTTGAGTGGGGGGCTGGGGGCACAGATACGCAGTATTTT
TRBV6-5	many	NA	TRBJ1-6	CASKQGTASPLHF	TGTGCCAGCAAGCAGGGGACCGCCTCACCCCTCCACTTT
TRBV2	NA	TRBD2	TRBJ2-3	CATGTSGSLSDTQYF	TGTGCCACCGGGACTAGCGGTTCTCTCTCAGATACGCAGTATTTT